A selection of T cell receptor beta chains follows, all from one sample in a study of PD-L1 blockade in urothelial cancer. Profiling relied on immunoSEQ multiplex PCR, and the TCRdb table lists in-frame clones only, not all of them. The sample has fewer than 65,000 clones, about 83% seen once. The starting material was PBMCs, obtained around atezolizumab (anti-PD-L1) treatment. These receptors were obtained from a woman in her fifties or sixties with urothelial cancer. Each CDR3 is given with its conserved first and last residue. D genes are given only for firm matches. Size is stated for part of the rows, as once, few or many counts, or as a class when the clone is expanded.

D | J | size | V | CDR3 | DNA
NA | TRBJ1-1 | NA | TRBV14 | CASSPTMGGGTEAFF | TGTGCCAGCAGCCCCACAATGGGGGGGGGAACCGAAGCTTTCTTT
TRBD1 | TRBJ2-5 | few | TRBV15 | CATSSGGTGAGETQYF | TGTGCCACCAGCAGCGGGGGGACAGGGGCCGGAGAGACCCAGTACTTC
NA | TRBJ1-6 | NA | TRBV2 | CASSIEGDDDSPLHF | TGTGCCAGCAGTATTGAGGGAGATGATGATTCACCCCTCCACTTT
TRBD1 | TRBJ1-2 | NA | TRBV4-2 | CASSRGTGLIAGYTF | TGTGCCAGCAGCCGAGGGACAGGTTTAATTGCTGGCTACACCTTC
NA | TRBJ2-3 | NA | TRBV11-2 | CASSSDRLTQYF | TGTGCCAGCAGCTCGGACAGACTTACGCAGTATTTT
NA | TRBJ2-7 | few | TRBV6-5 | CASSTGLTYEQYF | TGTGCCAGCAGCACGGGACTGACCTACGAGCAGTACTTC
TRBD2 | TRBJ2-5 | NA | TRBV19 | CASSPLAGGLETQYF | TGTGCCAGTAGTCCCCTAGCGGGGGGGCTGGAGACCCAGTACTTC
TRBD2 | TRBJ2-7 | NA | TRBV7-2 | CASSRSGGSSYEQYF | TGTGCCAGCAGCCGGAGCGGGGGCAGCTCCTACGAGCAGTACTTC
TRBD1 | TRBJ2-7 | NA | TRBV7-2 | CASSSGQVWEQYF | TGTGCCAGCAGCTCCGGACAGGTCTGGGAGCAGTACTTC
TRBD1 | TRBJ2-7 | NA | TRBV6-5 | CASRKGQTPYEQYF | TGTGCCAGCAGGAAGGGACAGACTCCCTACGAGCAGTACTTC